Below, 21 T cell receptor beta chains from the same sample are listed, as sequenced in a study of somatic mutations in cytotoxic T cells in rheumatoid arthritis (dated by TCRdb to 2016 to 2017). Library preparation was by the immunoSEQ multiplex PCR assay. TCRdb took this table from immuneACCESS and kept in-frame rearrangements with V and J called. Such tables lack part of the clones; where checked against another copy, unresolved V genes explain under half of the gap, and the rest is unexplained. For this sample the table gives roughly 16,000 clones, of which around three quarters were detected only once. The ten most abundant clones make up approximately 10% of the sample. Input material: CD8+ T cells sorted from blood. Source of these receptors: an adult with rheumatoid arthritis.

In this sample, this clone turned up once. This chain links TRBV28 with TRBJ2-3; TRBD1 agrees at 7 bases. The germline V gene encodes CDR1 MDHEN and CDR2 SYDVKM. The CDR3 is 16 amino acids. With 4 bases clipped from V and 2 bases from J, the junction kept 9 bases outside the gene matches. CDR3 coding DNA: TGTGCCAGCAGTTCCCCCCGACAGGGCTACACAGATACGCAGTATTTT. This gives the protein CASSSPRQGYTDTQYF.

The CDR3 nucleotides read TGTGCCAGCAGTGAAGGAGTAGCGGTAGAGACCCAGTACTTC. It yields the protein CASSEGVAVETQYF. The V call is TRBV6-1, the J call TRBJ2-5, with D possibly matching TRBD2 (6 bases). V was pared by 1 base and J by 4 bases, with 10 bases between. The CDR3 spans 14 residues. CDR1 is MNHNS and CDR2 is SASEGT in the germline V gene.

This chain connects TRBV6-4 to TRBJ2-3; TRBD2 matches at 8 bases. CDR3 length: 14 amino acids. Trimming took 3 bases from V and 1 from J; bases not matched to a gene: 0. In germline, CDR1 is MRHNA, CDR2 SNTAGT. The CDR3 loop reads CASSETSGTDTQYF. The CDR3 DNA reads TGTGCCAGCAGTGAGACTAGCGGCACAGATACGCAGTATTTT.

This clone appeared a single time. The chain uses TRBV2 and TRBJ1-2, with 9 bases fitting TRBD1. The V gene end was trimmed by 5 bases and the J gene end by 2 bases; junction bases not matched to a gene: 6. In germline, CDR1 is SNHLY, CDR2 FYNNEI. The CDR3 runs 15 residues. CDR3 nucleotide sequence: TGTGCCAGCAGTAGACAGGGGGTGAGGAACTATGGCTACACCTTC. Encoded protein: CASSRQGVRNYGYTF.

J is TRBJ1-2 and V is TRBV7-9; 7 nucleotides agree with TRBD1. The CDR3 contains 15 residues. Losses at the gene ends were 5 bases for V and 6 bases for J; bases not matched to a gene: 12. Germline CDR1 is SEHNR and CDR2 is FQNEAQ (reference sequence). The CDR3 spells CASSDRVEGLHGYTF. DNA for the CDR3: TGTGCCAGCAGCGACAGGGTTGAGGGGCTACATGGCTACACCTTC.

The rearrangement joins TRBV9 to TRBJ1-1; D possibly corresponds to TRBD1 (5 bases). The CDR3 extends over 15 amino acids. With 4 bases removed from V and 0 bases from J, the gap between germline ends came to 13 bases. Germline-derived CDR1 and CDR2 are SGDLS and YYNGEE. The CDR3 region is CASSPSGTVNTEAFF. Written as DNA, the CDR3 is TGTGCCAGCAGCCCGAGCGGGACTGTGAACACTGAAGCTTTCTTT.

The rearrangement uses TRBV19 and TRBJ1-3; no clear D. The CDR3 sequence is 11 residues long. From germline, CDR1 is LNHDA and CDR2 SQIVND (reference sequence). Trimming took 2 bases from V and 12 from J, leaving 8 bases between them. CDR3 nucleotides: TGTGCCAGTAGTATATCGACGGACATATATTTT. It codes for CASSISTDIYF.

The chain has TRBV9 and TRBJ1-6; tentative D call: TRBD1 (6 bases). There are 14 residues in the CDR3. CDR1 and CDR2 from the germline V gene are SGDLS and YYNGEE. Trimming stripped 0 bases from V and 7 bases from J, with 8 bases between. CDR3 in amino acids: CASSVEGGNSPLHF. CDR3 bases: TGTGCCAGCAGCGTAGAGGGGGGAAATTCACCCCTCCACTTT.

The V and J genes are TRBV29-1 and TRBJ1-5, with D tentatively TRBD1 (6 bases). Trimming took 6 bases from V and 4 from J, leaving 13 bases between them. This CDR3 is built from 13 residues. Germline V gene sequence: CDR1 SQVTM, CDR2 ANQGSEA. CDR3 sequence reads: CSVRTAGNQPQHF. As DNA, the CDR3 is TGCAGCGTGCGGACAGCGGGGAATCAGCCCCAGCATTTT.

The rearrangement joins TRBV28 to TRBJ1-2, with 10 bases fitting TRBD1. V lost 5 bases and J lost 5; bases outside the gene matches: 2. The CDR3 is 13 amino acids. Germline V gene lookup returns CDR1 MDHEN and CDR2 SYDVKM. This chain's CDR3 is CASSMDRGYGYTF. In DNA form, the CDR3 reads TGTGCCAGCAGTATGGACAGGGGGTATGGCTACACCTTC.

The rearrangement uses TRBV6-4 and TRBJ2-1; 12 bases are a match to TRBD2. CDR3 length: 16 amino acids. CDR1 is MRHNA and CDR2 is SNTAGT in the germline V gene. V lost 0 bases, J lost 5 bases, and 2 bases stayed unmatched. The CDR3 region is CASSDSTSGGHNEQFF. CDR3 in DNA: TGTGCCAGCAGTGACTCGACTAGCGGGGGCCACAATGAGCAGTTCTTC.

This clone was recorded a few times. The genes are TRBV2 and TRBJ2-4; the match to TRBD1 covers 8 bases. CDR1 and CDR2 from the germline V gene are SNHLY and FYNNEI. The ends lost 6 bases at V and 7 bases at J; junction bases unmatched: 2. CDR3 length: 12 residues. The CDR3 nucleotides read TGTGCCAGCAGCGGACAGGGTAACATTCAGTACTTC. It yields the protein CASSGQGNIQYF.

This sequence joins TRBV28 and TRBJ1-2, with D possibly being TRBD1 (6 bases). V was cut by 11 bases and J by 2 bases, with 12 bases left in between. The CDR3 contains 12 residues. The germline gives CDR1 MDHEN, CDR2 SYDVKM. The CDR3, as DNA: TGTGCCGGGGGTACAGGGAACTATGGCTACACCTTC. Protein sequence: CAGGTGNYGYTF.

This chain connects TRBV14 to TRBJ1-1; no firm D call. Per the germline V gene, CDR1 is SGHDN and CDR2 is FVKESK. This CDR3 comprises 16 residues. The V and J ends lost 1 base and 5 bases respectively, with 17 bases between them. CDR3: CASSQVSDQGLTEAFF. The CDR3 DNA reads as TGTGCCAGCAGCCAAGTTTCTGACCAAGGCCTGACTGAAGCTTTCTTT.

The chain has TRBV7-8 and TRBJ2-3, with 10 nucleotides matching TRBD1. V shed 5 bases and J 5 bases; nucleotides not matched to a gene: 7. Germline lookup yields CDR1 SGHVS and CDR2 FQNEAQ. This CDR3 is built from 15 residues. The CDR3 spells CASSMTGGIGDTQYF. The CDR3 nucleotides are TGTGCCAGCAGCATGACAGGGGGCATTGGAGATACGCAGTATTTT.

The J gene is TRBJ2-5, the V gene TRBV11-2; D is possibly TRBD2 (7 bases). CDR1 is SGHAT and CDR2 is FQNNGV in the germline V gene. Trimming removed 0 bases from V and 2 bases from J, with 19 bases in between. The CDR3 runs 18 residues. The CDR3 DNA follows: TGTGCCAGCAGCTTAGAGGGGGCACTAGCGCCCTCGCAAGAGACCCAGTACTTC. Protein sequence: CASSLEGALAPSQETQYF.

This clone has just a few counts. The chain recombines TRBV2 with TRBJ1-1, with D unresolved. Germline CDR1 SNHLY, CDR2 FYNNEI. Trimming took off 1 base at V and 4 bases at J, with 13 bases between the two ends. This CDR3 has 15 amino acids. The CDR3: CASSEGPSGGTEAFF. CDR3 DNA: TGTGCCAGCAGTGAAGGTCCCTCCGGAGGCACTGAAGCTTTCTTT.

This chain connects TRBV4-2 to TRBJ1-1, with no clear D. V shed 4 bases and J shed 2 bases, with 17 bases lying between them. The CDR3 contains 16 residues. CDR1 and CDR2 from the germline V gene are LGHNA and YNFKEQ. The CDR3 sequence: CASSPKHGFPNTEAFF. The CDR3 nucleotides are TGTGCCAGCAGCCCTAAACACGGGTTCCCAAACACTGAAGCTTTCTTT.

The chain recombines TRBV5-1 with TRBJ2-5, with D perhaps TRBD1 (5 bases). The CDR3 contains 13 residues. Germline CDR1 reads SGHRS; CDR2 reads YFSETQ. V dropped 0 bases and J dropped 9 bases, with 12 bases sitting between them. CDR3 sequence: CASSLEGYSAQYF. CDR3 nucleotides: TGCGCCAGCAGCTTGGAGGGGTATTCGGCCCAGTACTTC.

The chain uses TRBV25-1 and TRBJ2-7; D unclear. V lost 4 bases, J lost 2 bases, and 6 bases lay in between. The CDR3 covers 12 residues. Germline CDR1 MGHDK, CDR2 SYGVNS. CDR3 region: CASSVSAYEQYF. CDR3 sequence (DNA): TGTGCCAGCAGTGTCTCAGCCTACGAGCAGTACTTC.

The chain couples TRBV6-6 to TRBJ2-1, with no clear D. Per germline, CDR1 MNHNY and CDR2 SVGAGI (reference sequence). Trimming shortened V by 8 bases and J by 5 bases, and 7 bases separated the two germline ends. The CDR3 runs 11 residues. The CDR3 region has the DNA TGTGCCAGCGTACGGGACAATGAGCAGTTCTTC. Translation gives CASVRDNEQFF.